This TCR beta chain was captured in a study of blood T cell repertoires in COVID-19. Per the original methods: The authors estimated nucleated cell counts from reference gene primer amplification. Assay used: immunoSEQ multiplex PCR; TCRdb lists only in-frame clones, some missing. The DNA was the basis for D and trimming; V, J and clone size are from that table. The repertoire holds fewer than 120,000 clones, with 88% as singletons. Trimming removed 4 bases at V and 0 bases at J, with 12 bases between. The CDR3 is made up of 16 amino acids. Germline V gene sequence: CDR1 SGHDN, CDR2 FVKESK. This TCR was sampled from a woman aged 50 to 60 with acute or convalescent COVID-19. The rearrangement links TRBV14 to TRBJ2-2; weak D call: TRBD1 (5 bases). Sequenced input: peripheral blood. CDR3 residues: CASSRATVSNTGELFF. The CDR3 bases are TGTGCCAGCAGCCGCGCGACAGTTTCGAACACCGGGGAGCTGTTTTTT.